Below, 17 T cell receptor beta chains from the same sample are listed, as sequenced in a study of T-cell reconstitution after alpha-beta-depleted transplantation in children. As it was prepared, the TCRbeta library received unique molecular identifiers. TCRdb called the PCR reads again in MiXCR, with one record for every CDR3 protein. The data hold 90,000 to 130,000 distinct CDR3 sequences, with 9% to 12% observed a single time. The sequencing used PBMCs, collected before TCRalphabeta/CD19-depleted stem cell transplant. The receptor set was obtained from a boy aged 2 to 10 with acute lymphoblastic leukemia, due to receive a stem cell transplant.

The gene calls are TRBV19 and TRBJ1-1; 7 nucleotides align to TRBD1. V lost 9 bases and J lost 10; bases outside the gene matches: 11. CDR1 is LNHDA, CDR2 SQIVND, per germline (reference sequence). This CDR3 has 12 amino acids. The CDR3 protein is CASGTFKGAAFF. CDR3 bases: TGTGCCAGCGGGACTTTTAAGGGGGCAGCTTTCTTT.

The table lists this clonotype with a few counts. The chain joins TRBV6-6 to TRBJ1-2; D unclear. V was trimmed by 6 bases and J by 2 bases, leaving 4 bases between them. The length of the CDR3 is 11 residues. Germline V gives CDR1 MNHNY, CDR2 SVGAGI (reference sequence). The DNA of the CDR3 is TGTGCCAGCAGGGGGAACTATGGCTACACCTTC. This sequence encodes CASRGNYGYTF.

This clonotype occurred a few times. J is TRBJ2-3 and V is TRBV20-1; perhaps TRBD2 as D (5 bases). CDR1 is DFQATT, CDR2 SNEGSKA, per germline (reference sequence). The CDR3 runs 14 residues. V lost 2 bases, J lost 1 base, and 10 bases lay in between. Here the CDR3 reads CSARQDFRTDTQYF. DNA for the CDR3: TGCAGTGCTAGACAGGACTTCCGCACAGATACGCAGTATTTT.

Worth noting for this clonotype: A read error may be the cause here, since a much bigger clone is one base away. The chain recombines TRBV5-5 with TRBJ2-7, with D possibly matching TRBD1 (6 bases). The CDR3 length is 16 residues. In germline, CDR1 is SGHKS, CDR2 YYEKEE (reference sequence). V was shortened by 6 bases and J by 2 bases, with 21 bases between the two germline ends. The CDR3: CASIYLGARGPYEQYF. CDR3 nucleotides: TGTGCCAGCATCTACCTGGGAGCCAGGGGCCCCTACGAGCAGTACTTC. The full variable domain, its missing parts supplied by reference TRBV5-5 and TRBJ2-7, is DAGVTQSPTHLIKTRGQQVTLRCSPISGHKSVSWYQQVLGQGPQFIFQYYEKEERGRGNFPDRFSARQFPNYSSELNVNALLLGDSALYLCASIYLGARGPYEQYFGPGTRLTVT.

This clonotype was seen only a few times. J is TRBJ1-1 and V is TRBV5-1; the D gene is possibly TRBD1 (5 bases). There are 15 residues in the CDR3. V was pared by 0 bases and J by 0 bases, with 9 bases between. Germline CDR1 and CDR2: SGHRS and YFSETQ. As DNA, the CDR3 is TGCGCCAGCAGCTTGGGGGCAGGGATGAACACTGAAGCTTTCTTT. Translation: CASSLGAGMNTEAFF.

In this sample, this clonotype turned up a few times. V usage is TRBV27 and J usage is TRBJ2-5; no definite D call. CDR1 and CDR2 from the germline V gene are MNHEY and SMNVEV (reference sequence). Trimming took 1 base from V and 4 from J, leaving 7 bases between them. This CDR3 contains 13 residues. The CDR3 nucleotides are TGTGCCAGCAGTTTATTCTGGGGAGAGACCCAGTACTTC. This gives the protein CASSLFWGETQYF.

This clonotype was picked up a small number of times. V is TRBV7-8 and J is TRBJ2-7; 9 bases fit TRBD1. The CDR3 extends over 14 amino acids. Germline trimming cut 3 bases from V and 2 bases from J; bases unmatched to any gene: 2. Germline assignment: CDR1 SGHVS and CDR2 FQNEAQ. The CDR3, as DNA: TGTGCCAGCAGCTTCGGGACAGGGACCTACGAGCAGTACTTC. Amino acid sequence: CASSFGTGTYEQYF. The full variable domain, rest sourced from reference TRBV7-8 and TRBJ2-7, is GAGVSQSPRYKVAKRGQDVALRCDPISGHVSLFWYQQALGQGPEFLTYFQNEAQLDKSGLPSDRFFAERPEGSVSTLKIQRTQQEDSAVYLCASSFGTGTYEQYFGPGTRLTVT.

CDR3 amino acids: CASSELAGDSYNEQFF. Here the CDR3 DNA reads TGTGCCAGCAGTGAACTAGCGGGCGATTCCTACAATGAGCAGTTCTTC. The V gene is TRBV25-1, the J gene TRBJ2-1; TRBD2 agrees at 8 bases. The CDR3 runs to 16 residues. V lost 2 bases and J lost 1; bases outside the gene matches: 4. CDR1 and CDR2 from the germline V gene are MGHDK and SYGVNS.

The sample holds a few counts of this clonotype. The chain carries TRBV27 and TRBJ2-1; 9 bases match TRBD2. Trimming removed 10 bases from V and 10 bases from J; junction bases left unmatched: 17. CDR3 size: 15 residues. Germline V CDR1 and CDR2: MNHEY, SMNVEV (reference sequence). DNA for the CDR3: TGTGCCACGACGCGTTTCTTAGCGGGAGCGGGGGAGCAGTTCTTC. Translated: CATTRFLAGAGEQFF.

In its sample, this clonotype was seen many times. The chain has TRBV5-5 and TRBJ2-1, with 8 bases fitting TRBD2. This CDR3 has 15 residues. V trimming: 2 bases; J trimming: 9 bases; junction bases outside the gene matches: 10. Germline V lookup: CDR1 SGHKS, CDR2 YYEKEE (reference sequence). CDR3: CASSFRLRREGEQFF. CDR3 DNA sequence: TGTGCCAGCAGCTTTAGGTTGCGACGGGAGGGTGAGCAGTTCTTC. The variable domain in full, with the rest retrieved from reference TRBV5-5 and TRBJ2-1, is DAGVTQSPTHLIKTRGQQVTLRCSPISGHKSVSWYQQVLGQGPQFIFQYYEKEERGRGNFPDRFSARQFPNYSSELNVNALLLGDSALYLCASSFRLRREGEQFFGPGTRLTVL.

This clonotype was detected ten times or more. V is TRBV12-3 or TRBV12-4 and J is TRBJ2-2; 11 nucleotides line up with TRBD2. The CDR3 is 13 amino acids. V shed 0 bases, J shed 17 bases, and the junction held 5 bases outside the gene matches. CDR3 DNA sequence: TGTGCCAGCAGTTTAGCTAGCGGGAGGGGGCTTTTTTTT. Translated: CASSLASGRGLFF.

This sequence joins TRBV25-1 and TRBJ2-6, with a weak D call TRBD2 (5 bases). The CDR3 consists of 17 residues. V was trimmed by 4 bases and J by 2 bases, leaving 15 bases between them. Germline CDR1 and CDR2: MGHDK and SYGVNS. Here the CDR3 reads CASSGAGGLTGANVLTF. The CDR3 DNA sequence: TGTGCCAGCAGTGGGGCGGGCGGTCTTACTGGGGCCAACGTCCTGACTTTC.

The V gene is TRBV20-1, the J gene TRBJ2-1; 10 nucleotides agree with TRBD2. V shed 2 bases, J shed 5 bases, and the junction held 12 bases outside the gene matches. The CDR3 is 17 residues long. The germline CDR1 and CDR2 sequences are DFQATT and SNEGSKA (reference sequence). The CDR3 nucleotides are TGCAGTGCTAGAAGGCTAGCGGGAGCCCAGGGCCACAATGAGCAGTTCTTC. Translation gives CSARRLAGAQGHNEQFF.

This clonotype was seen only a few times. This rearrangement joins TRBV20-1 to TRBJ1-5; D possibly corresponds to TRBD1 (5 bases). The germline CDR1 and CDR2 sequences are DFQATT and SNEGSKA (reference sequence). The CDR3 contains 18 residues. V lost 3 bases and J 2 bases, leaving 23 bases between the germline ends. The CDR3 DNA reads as TGCAGTGCTAGGGCCCCAGGGTTTGCGGGTCGCGGCAATCAGCCCCAGCATTTT. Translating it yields CSARAPGFAGRGNQPQHF.

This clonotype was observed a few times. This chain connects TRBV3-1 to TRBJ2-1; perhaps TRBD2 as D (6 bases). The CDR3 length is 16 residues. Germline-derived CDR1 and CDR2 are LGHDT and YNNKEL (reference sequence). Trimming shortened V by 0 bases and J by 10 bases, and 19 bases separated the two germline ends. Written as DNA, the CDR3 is TGTGCCAGCAGCCAAGAAAATGAGGCGGGACTCAGGGAGCAGTTCTTC. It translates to CASSQENEAGLREQFF.

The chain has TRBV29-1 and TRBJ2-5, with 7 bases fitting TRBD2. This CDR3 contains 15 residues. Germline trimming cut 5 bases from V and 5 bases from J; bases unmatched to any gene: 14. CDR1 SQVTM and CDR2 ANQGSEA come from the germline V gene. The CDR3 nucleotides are TGCAGCGTTTACCTAGGGGCGGGAGTGGGGGAGACCCAGTACTTC. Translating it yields CSVYLGAGVGETQYF.

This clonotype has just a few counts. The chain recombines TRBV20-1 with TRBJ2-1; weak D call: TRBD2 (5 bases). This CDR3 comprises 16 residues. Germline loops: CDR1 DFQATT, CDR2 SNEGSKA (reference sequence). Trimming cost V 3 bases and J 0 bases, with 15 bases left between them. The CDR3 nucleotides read TGCAGTGCTAGGGGTCCTAGCAGCAGCTCCTACAATGAGCAGTTCTTC. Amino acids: CSARGPSSSSYNEQFF.